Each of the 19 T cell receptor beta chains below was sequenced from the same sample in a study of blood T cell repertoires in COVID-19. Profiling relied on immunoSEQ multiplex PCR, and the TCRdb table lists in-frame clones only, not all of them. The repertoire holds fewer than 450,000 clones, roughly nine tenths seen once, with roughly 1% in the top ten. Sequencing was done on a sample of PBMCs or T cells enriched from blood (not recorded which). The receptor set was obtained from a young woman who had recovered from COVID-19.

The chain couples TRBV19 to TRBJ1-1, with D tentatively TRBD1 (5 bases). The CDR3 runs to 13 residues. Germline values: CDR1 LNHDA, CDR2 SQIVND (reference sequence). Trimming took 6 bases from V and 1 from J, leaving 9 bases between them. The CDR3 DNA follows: TGTGCCAGTAGCGACAGACCGAACACTGAAGCTTTCTTT. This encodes CASSDRPNTEAFF.

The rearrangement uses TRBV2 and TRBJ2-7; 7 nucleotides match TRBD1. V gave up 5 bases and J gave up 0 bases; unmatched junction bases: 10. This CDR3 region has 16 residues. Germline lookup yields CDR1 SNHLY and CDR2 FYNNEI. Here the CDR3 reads CASSRHPGTASYEQYF. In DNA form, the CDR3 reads TGTGCCAGCAGTAGACACCCCGGGACAGCCTCCTACGAGCAGTACTTC.

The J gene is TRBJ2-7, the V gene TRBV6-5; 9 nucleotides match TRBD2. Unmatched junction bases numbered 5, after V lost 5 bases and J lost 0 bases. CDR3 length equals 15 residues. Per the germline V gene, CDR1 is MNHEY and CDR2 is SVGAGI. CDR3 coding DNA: TGTGCCAGCAGTCCCGCGGGGGGGGCCTCCTACGAGCAGTACTTC. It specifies CASSPAGGASYEQYF.

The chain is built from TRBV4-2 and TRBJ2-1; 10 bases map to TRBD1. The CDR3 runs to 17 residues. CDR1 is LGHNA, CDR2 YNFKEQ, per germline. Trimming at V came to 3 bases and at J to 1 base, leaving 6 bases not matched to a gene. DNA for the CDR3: TGTGCCAGCAGCCAGGAGGGACAGGGGTCATCCTACAATGAGCAGTTCTTC. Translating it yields CASSQEGQGSSYNEQFF.

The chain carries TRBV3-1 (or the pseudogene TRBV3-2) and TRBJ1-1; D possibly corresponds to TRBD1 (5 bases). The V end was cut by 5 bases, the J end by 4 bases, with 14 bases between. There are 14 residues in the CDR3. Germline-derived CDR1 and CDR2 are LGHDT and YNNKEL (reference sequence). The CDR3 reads CASSAQGILTEAFF. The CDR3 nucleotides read TGTGCCAGCAGCGCTCAGGGAATTCTCACTGAAGCTTTCTTT.

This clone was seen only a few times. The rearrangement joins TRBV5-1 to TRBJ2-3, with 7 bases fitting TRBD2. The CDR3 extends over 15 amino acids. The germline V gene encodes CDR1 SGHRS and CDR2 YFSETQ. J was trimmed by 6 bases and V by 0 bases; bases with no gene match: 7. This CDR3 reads CASSLGLAITDTQYF. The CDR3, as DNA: TGCGCCAGCAGCTTGGGACTAGCTATTACCGATACGCAGTATTTT. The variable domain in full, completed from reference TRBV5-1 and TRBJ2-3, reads KAGVTQTPRYLIKTRGQQVTLSCSPISGHRSVSWYQQTPGQGLQFLFEYFSETQRNKGNFPGRFSGRQFSNSRSEMNVSTLELGDSALYLCASSLGLAITDTQYFGPGTRLTVL.

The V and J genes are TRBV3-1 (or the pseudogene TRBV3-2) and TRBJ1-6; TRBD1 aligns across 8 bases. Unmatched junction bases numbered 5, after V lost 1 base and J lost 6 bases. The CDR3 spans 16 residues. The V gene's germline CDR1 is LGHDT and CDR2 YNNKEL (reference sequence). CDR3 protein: CASSQGTGTPNSPLHF. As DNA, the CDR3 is TGTGCCAGCAGCCAAGGGACAGGGACCCCTAATTCACCCCTCCACTTT.

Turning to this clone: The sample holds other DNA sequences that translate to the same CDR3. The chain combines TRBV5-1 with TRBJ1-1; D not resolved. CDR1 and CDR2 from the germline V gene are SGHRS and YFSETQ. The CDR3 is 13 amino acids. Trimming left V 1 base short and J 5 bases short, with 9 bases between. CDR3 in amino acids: CASSLTGGTEAFF. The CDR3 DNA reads TGCGCCAGCAGCTTGACGGGCGGGACTGAAGCTTTCTTT. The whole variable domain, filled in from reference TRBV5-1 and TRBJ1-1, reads KAGVTQTPRYLIKTRGQQVTLSCSPISGHRSVSWYQQTPGQGLQFLFEYFSETQRNKGNFPGRFSGRQFSNSRSEMNVSTLELGDSALYLCASSLTGGTEAFFGQGTRLTVV.

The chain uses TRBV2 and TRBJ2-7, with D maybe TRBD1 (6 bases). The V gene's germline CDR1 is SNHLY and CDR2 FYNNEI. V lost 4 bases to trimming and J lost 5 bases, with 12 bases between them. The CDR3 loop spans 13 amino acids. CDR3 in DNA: TGTGCCAGCAGTGTAAATAGGGGGAACGAGCAGTACTTC. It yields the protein CASSVNRGNEQYF. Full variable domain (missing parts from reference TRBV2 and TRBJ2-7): EPEVTQTPSHQVTQMGQEVILRCVPISNHLYFYWYRQILGQKVEFLVSFYNNEISEKSEIFDDQFSVERPDGSNFTLKIRSTKLEDSAMYFCASSVNRGNEQYFGPGTRLTVT.

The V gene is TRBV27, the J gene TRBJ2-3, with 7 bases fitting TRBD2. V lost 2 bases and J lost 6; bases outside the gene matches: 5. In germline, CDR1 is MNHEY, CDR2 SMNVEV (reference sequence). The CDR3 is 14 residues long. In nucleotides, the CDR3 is TGTGCCAGCAGTTTAGCGACTAGCTGGGATACGCAGTATTTT. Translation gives CASSLATSWDTQYF.

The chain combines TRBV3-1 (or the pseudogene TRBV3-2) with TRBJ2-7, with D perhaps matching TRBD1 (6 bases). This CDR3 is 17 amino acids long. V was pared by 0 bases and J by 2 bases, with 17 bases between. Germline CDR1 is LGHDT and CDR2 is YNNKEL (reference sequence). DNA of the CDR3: TGTGCCAGCAGCCAAGATTCAGGGGACCTACCTACCTACGAGCAGTACTTC. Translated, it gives CASSQDSGDLPTYEQYF.

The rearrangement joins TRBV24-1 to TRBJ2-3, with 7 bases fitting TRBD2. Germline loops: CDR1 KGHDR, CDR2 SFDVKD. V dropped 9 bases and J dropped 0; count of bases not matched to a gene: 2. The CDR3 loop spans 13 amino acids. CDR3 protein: CATGRDSTDTQYF. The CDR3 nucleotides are TGTGCCACCGGGAGGGACAGCACAGATACGCAGTATTTT.

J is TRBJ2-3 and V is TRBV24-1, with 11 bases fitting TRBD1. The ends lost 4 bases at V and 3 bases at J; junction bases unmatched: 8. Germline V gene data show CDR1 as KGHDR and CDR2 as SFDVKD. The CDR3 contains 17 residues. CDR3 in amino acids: CATSDYGGTGGTDTQYF. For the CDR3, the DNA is TGTGCCACCAGTGACTATGGCGGGACAGGGGGGACAGATACGCAGTATTTT.

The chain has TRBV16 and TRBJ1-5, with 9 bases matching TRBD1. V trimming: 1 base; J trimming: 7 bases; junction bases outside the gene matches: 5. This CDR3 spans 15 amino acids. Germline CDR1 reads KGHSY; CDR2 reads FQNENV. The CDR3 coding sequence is TGTGCCAGCAGCCAATGGGGGACAGGGAGACAGCCCCAGCATTTT. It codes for CASSQWGTGRQPQHF.

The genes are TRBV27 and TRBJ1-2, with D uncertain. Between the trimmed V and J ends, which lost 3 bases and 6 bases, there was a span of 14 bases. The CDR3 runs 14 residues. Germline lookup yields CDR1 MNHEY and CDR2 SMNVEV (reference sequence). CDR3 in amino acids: CASSFGWRGDGYTF. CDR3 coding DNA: TGTGCCAGCAGTTTTGGTTGGAGAGGAGATGGCTACACCTTC.

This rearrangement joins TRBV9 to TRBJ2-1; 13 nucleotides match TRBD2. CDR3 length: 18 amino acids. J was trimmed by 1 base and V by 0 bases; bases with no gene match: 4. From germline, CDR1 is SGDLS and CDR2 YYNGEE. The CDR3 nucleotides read TGTGCCAGCAGCGTAGGACTAGCGGGGGGACATTCCTACAATGAGCAGTTCTTC. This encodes CASSVGLAGGHSYNEQFF. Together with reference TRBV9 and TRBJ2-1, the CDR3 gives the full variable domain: DSGVTQTPKHLITATGQRVTLRCSPRSGDLSVYWYQQSLDQGLQFLIQYYNGEERAKGNILERFSAQQFPDLHSELNLSSLELGDSALYFCASSVGLAGGHSYNEQFFGPGTRLTVL.

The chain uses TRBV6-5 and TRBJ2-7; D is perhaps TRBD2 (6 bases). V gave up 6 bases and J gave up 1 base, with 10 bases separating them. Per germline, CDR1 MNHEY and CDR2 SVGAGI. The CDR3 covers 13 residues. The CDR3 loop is CASSTRESYEQYF. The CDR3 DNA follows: TGTGCCAGCAGCACCCGGGAGTCCTACGAGCAGTACTTC.

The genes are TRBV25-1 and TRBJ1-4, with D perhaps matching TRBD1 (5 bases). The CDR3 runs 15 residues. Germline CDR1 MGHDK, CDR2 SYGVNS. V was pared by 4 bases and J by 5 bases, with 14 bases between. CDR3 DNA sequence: TGTGCCAGCAGTGGAGTGACAGAAACCAATGAAAAACTGTTTTTT. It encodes CASSGVTETNEKLFF.

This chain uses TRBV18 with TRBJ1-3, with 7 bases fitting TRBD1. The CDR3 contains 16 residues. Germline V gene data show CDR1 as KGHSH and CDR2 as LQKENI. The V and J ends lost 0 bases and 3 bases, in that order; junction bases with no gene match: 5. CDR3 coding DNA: TGTGCCAGCTCACCACCGCTAACAGGGGTTGGAAACACCATATATTTT. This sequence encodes CASSPPLTGVGNTIYF. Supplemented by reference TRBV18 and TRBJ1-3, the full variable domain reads NAGVMQNPRHLVRRRGQEARLRCSPMKGHSHVYWYRQLPEEGLKFMVYLQKENIIDESGMPKERFSAEFPKEGPSILRIQQVVRGDSAAYFCASSPPLTGVGNTIYFGEGSWLTVV.